This T cell receptor (beta chain) emerged from a study of cytomegalovirus exposure and HLA in healthy donors. Study outcomes and limitations: With further analysis later on, most CMV-associated TCR beta chains appeared HLA-restricted.

V shed 9 bases and J shed 4 bases, with 15 bases lying between them. The CDR3 covers 13 residues. Germline CDR1 is LNHDA and CDR2 is SQIVND (reference sequence). Notes on this clone: Its target is unknown.

PCR involved 60 Vbeta and 13 Jbeta primers. The data were produced by immunoSEQ multiplex PCR, yet TCRdb's version contains in-frame clones alone and is incomplete. The repertoire has over 150,000 clones, about 74% of them found once; the top ten carry roughly 4%. Sequencing used PBMCs. The origin of this receptor is a woman aged 35 to 49 in good health and CMV-seronegative. The V call is TRBV19, the J call TRBJ1-2; D perhaps matches TRBD1 (6 bases). As DNA, the CDR3 is TGTGCCAGCCAGACAGACAGGTCCTATGGCTACACCTTC. This gives the protein CASQTDRSYGYTF. Drawing the rest from reference TRBV19 and TRBJ1-2, the complete variable domain is DGGITQSPKYLFRKEGQNVTLSCEQNLNHDAMYWYRQDPGQGLRLIYYSQIVNDFQKGDIAEGYSVSREKKESFPLTVTSAQKNPTAFYLCASQTDRSYGYTFGSGTRLTVV.